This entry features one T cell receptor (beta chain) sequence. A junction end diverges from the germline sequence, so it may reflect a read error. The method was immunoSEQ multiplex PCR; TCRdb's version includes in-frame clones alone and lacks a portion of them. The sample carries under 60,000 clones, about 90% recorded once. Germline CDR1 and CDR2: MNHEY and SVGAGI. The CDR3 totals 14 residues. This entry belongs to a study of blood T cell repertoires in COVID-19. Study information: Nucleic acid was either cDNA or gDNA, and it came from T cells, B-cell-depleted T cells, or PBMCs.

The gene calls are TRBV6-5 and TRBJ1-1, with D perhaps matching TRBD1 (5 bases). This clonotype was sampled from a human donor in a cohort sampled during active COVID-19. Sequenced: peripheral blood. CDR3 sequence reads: CASSTTGVNTEAFF. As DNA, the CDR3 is TGTGCCAGCAGTACAACAGGCGTGAACACTGAGGCTTTCTTT.